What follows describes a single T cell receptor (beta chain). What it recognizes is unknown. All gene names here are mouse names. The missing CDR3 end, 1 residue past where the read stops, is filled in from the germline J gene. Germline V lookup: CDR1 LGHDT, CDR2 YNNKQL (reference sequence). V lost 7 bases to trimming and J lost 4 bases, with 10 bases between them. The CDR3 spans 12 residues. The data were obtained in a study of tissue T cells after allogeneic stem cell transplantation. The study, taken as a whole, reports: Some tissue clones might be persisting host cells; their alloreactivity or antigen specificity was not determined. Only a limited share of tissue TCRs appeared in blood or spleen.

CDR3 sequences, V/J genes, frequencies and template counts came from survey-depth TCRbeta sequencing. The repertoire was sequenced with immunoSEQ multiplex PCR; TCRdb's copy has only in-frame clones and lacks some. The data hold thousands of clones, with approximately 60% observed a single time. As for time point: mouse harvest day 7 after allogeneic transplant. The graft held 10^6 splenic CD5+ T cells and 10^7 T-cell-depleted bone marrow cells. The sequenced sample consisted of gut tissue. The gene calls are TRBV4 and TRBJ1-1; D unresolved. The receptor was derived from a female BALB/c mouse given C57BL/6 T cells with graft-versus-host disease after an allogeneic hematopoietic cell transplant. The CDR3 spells CASNPPGTEVFF. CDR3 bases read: TGTGCCAGCAACCCCCCAGGCACAGAAGTCTTC.